This section outlines one T cell receptor beta chain sequence together with its context. As yet, its antigen is unknown. This entry is derived from a study of T-cell reconstitution after alpha-beta-depleted transplantation in children. Germline CDR1 and CDR2: WNHNN and SYGVQD (reference sequence). The CDR3 covers 13 residues. The trim removed 6 bases at V and 4 bases at J, leaving 3 bases unmatched. Molecular barcoding with unique molecular identifiers was used for the TCRbeta library. TCRdb reanalysed the PCR reads using MiXCR and keeps one entry per CDR3 protein. The data contain around 420,000 distinct CDR3 sequences, roughly 15% of them singletons. Study conclusions and caveats: Once a year had passed after transplant, T-cell counts and diversity came mostly from newly produced T cells.

The chain links TRBV10-1 to TRBJ2-3; 8 nucleotides agree with TRBD2. The sequencing used PBMCs, mostly from graft donor cells, collected 360 days after TCRalphabeta/CD19-depleted stem cell transplant. The clonotype was recovered from a boy in the first two years of life who had a stem cell transplant for Wiskott-Aldrich syndrome, so the T cells may come from the graft donor. Here the CDR3 reads CASRREAADTQYF. As DNA, the CDR3 is TGCGCCAGCAGGCGGGAGGCCGCAGATACGCAGTATTTT.